This entry describes one T cell receptor beta chain. Its specificity is not known. This specimen comes from a study of T cell repertoires in cytomegalovirus infection. Study context: Shared public TCR beta signatures pointed to both CMV infection and a matching HLA type. Study-level points and caveats: CMV carriers with the relevant HLA were identified by cumulative public TCR beta family frequency. CMV-specific TCR beta clonotypes restricted by HLA-C were the ones dominating the ex vivo response.

TCRdb itself ran the reads through MiXCR, one entry per CDR3 protein. The sample has approximately 750,000 distinct CDR3 sequences; approximately 34% are singletons. Deletions cut 3 bases from V and 0 bases from J, with 13 bases between. Germline CDR1 and CDR2: GTSNPN and SVGIG (reference sequence). This CDR3 has 15 amino acids. Sequencing used PBMCs. This TCR came from a human donor in good health (CMV status not recorded). Some clones in this sample may be carry-over from other donors' samples. The chain joins TRBV30 to TRBJ2-3; D is uncertain. The CDR3 bases are TGTGCCTGGAGCAATTTGGAAAGGAGCACAGATACGCAGTATTTT. Its protein is CAWSNLERSTDTQYF.